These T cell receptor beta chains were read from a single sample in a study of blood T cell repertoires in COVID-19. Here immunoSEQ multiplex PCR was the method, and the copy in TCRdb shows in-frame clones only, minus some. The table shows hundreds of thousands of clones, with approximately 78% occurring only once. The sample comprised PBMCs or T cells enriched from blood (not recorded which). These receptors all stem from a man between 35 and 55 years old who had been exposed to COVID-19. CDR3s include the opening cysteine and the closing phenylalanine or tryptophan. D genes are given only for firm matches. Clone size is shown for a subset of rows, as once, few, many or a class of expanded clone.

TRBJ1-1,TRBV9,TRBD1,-,TGTGCCAGCAGCGTAGACAGGGGACGGTCGGAAGCTTTCTTT,CASSVDRGRSEAFF
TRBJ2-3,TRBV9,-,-,TGTGCCAGCAGCGTAGCTCCGCGGGATACGCAGTATTTT,CASSVAPRDTQYF
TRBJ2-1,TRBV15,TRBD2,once,TGTGCCACCAGATTGGACAGGTTATTAGCGGGGGGCTCCTACAATGAGCAGTTCTTC,CATRLDRLLAGGSYNEQFF
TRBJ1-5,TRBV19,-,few,TGTGCCAGTAGTATCGGCAGGATGGATAGCAATCAGCCCCAGCATTTT,CASSIGRMDSNQPQHF
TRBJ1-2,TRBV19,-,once,TGTGCCAGCCGGGGGAAATTCTCTAACTATGGCTACACCTTC,CASRGKFSNYGYTF
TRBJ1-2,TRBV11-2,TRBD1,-,TGTGCCAGCAGCTATTTGGCGAGGGGGCAGGGCTATGGCTACACCTTC,CASSYLARGQGYGYTF
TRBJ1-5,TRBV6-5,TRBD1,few,TGTGCCAGCAGTAAGGGACAGGGAGGCCAGCCCCAGCATTTT,CASSKGQGGQPQHF
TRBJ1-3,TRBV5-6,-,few,TGTGCCAGCAGCCCTACCGGCCGGGGCTCTGGAAACACCATATATTTT,CASSPTGRGSGNTIYF
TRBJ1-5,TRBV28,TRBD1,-,TGTGCCAGCAGTTTAGCCGGAGACAGGGCCGTAAGCAATCAGCCCCAGCATTTT,CASSLAGDRAVSNQPQHF
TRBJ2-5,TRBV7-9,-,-,TGTGCCAGCAGCGTTGGACAAGTACAAGAGACCCAGTACTTC,CASSVGQVQETQYF
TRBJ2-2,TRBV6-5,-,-,TGTGCCAGCAGTTACCTGCCACAGAACCCCGGGGAGCTGTTTTTT,CASSYLPQNPGELFF
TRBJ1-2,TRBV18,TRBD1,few,TGTGCCAGCTCACCATCGTCAGGACAGGGTGTTTCTGGCTACACCTTC,CASSPSSGQGVSGYTF
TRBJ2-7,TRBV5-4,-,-,TGTGCCAGCAGCTCGCCGGGACTTTACGAGCAGTACTTC,CASSSPGLYEQYF
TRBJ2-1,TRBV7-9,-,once,TGTGCCAGCAGCGAAAGGGGGTTTCCGGGTGAGCAGTTCTTC,CASSERGFPGEQFF
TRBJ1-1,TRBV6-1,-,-,TGTGCCAGCAGTGAAGGGTATTCGGTGAACACTGAAGCTTTCTTT,CASSEGYSVNTEAFF
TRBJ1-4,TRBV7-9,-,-,TGTGCCAGCAGCTTAGAAGACACCGGGAAGAAAAAACTGTTTTTT,CASSLEDTGKKKLFF
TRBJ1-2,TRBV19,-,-,TGTGCCAGTACCCGAGGAGGACAGATCAACTATGGCTACACCTTC,CASTRGGQINYGYTF
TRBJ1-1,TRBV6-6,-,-,TGTGCCAGCAGGGCTTCCGGGACAATGAGCACTGAAGCTTTCTTT,CASRASGTMSTEAFF
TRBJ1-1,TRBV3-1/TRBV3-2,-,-,TGTGCCAGCAGCCAAGGCGGTCCGGGGGGAGCTTTCTTT,CASSQGGPGGAFF
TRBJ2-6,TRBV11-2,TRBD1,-,TGTGCCAGCAGCACCCACAGGGGTCCCCTCTCTGGGGCCAACGTCCTGACTTTC,CASSTHRGPLSGANVLTF
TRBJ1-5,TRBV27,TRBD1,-,TGTGCCAGCAGTCGTATACAGGGGAAAGGCAATCAGCCCCAGCATTTT,CASSRIQGKGNQPQHF
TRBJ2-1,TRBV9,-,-,TGTGCCAGCAGCGTAGTTGCGGGAAGCTACAATGAGCAGTTCTTC,CASSVVAGSYNEQFF
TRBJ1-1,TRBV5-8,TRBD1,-,TGTGCCAGCAGCACCATTTACAGGGGGCGGCCTGAAGCTTTCTTT,CASSTIYRGRPEAFF
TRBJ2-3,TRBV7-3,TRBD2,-,TGTGCCAGCAGCTCATCCCCCAAGACTAGCGGGAGCACAGATACGCAGTATTTT,CASSSSPKTSGSTDTQYF
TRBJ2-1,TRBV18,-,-,TGTGCCAGCTCACCACATAGCGGACCTGGTGCTGAGCAGTTCTTC,CASSPHSGPGAEQFF
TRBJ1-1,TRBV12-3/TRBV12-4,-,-,TGTGCCAGCACCTGGGGGGGGAACACTGAAGCTTTCTTT,CASTWGGNTEAFF
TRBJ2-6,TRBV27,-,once,TGTGCCAGCACCTCCCGCACTTCGTACTCTGGGGCCAACGTCCTGACTTTC,CASTSRTSYSGANVLTF
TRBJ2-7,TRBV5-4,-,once,TGTGCCAGCAGCTCCCGGGACAAAATGGTGCAGTACTTC,CASSSRDKMVQYF
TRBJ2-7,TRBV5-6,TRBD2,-,TGTGCCAGCAGCTTGGCGGACCATAGCGGGAGGCCGAGCTCCTACGAGCAGTACTTC,CASSLADHSGRPSSYEQYF
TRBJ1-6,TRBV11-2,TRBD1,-,TGTGCCAGCAGCTTAACGGGAGGGGGCCGGCTCGGGTCACCCCTCCACTTT,CASSLTGGGRLGSPLHF
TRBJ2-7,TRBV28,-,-,TGTGCCAGCAGTTCCTTGGCTCCCTACGAGCAGTACTTC,CASSSLAPYEQYF
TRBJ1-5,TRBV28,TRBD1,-,TGTGCCAGCGGGTTGAAAACAGGGGTTAGCAATCAGCCCCAGCATTTT,CASGLKTGVSNQPQHF
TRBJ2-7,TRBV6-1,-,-,TGTGCCAGCAGTGAAGGGGCTACTCTCGTCTACGAGCAGTACTTC,CASSEGATLVYEQYF
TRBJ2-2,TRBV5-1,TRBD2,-,TGCGCCAGCAGCCCCGGGACTAGGGATCACGGGGAGCTGTTTTTT,CASSPGTRDHGELFF
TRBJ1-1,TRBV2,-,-,TGTGCCAGCAGTCCCGAGGTGAACACTGAAGCTTTCTTT,CASSPEVNTEAFF
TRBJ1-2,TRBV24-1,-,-,TGTGCCACCAGTGACCCCGGGTCTCATGGCTACACCTTC,CATSDPGSHGYTF
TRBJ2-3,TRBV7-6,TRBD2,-,TGTGCCAGCAGCTTAGTCGGGACTATATCGGCAGATACGCAGTATTTT,CASSLVGTISADTQYF
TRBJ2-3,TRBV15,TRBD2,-,TGTGCCACCAGCAAGGGACTAGCGGGAACCACAGATACGCAGTATTTT,CATSKGLAGTTDTQYF